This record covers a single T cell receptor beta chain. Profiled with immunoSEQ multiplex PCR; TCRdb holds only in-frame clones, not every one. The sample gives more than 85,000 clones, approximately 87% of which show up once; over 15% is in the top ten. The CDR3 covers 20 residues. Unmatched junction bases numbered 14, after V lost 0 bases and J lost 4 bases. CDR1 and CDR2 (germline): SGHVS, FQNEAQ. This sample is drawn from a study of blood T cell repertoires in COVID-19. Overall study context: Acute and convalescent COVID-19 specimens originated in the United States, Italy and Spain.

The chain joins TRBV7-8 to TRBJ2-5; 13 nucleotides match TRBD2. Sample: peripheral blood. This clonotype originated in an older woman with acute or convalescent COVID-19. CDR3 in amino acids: CASSLALRGQLAGGRETQYF. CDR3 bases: TGTGCCAGCAGCTTAGCCCTCAGGGGGCAACTAGCGGGAGGGCGAGAGACCCAGTACTTC.